These 24 T cell receptor beta chains originate from one sample sequenced in a study of T cells in tumors after PD-1 blockade. Libraries were prepared by immunoSEQ multiplex PCR; TCRdb keeps only in-frame clonotypes and omits some of them. The table has approximately 59,000 clones, roughly 77% seen once. The sample consisted of PBMCs, taken before anti-PD-1 treatment. These receptors were obtained from a human donor with basal cell carcinoma.

This sequence joins TRBV7-6 and TRBJ2-1; D is uncertain. The V gene's germline CDR1 is SGHVS and CDR2 FNYEAQ. V lost 1 base and J lost 8, with 12 bases in between. This CDR3 spans 14 amino acids. CDR3 amino acids: CASSLGRLRDEQFF. Written as DNA, the CDR3 is TGTGCCAGCAGCTTAGGCCGGCTTAGGGATGAGCAGTTCTTC.

This sequence joins TRBV30 and TRBJ1-1; D not certain. Germline CDR1 is GTSNPN and CDR2 is SVGIG (reference sequence). This CDR3 is 14 amino acids long. Trimming pared 4 bases from V and 5 bases from J, leaving 17 bases between. The CDR3 DNA follows: TGTGCCTGGAATTTGGTAAGGGCAAGGACTGAAGCTTTCTTT. Translated: CAWNLVRARTEAFF.

The gene calls are TRBV7-9 and TRBJ1-4, with D tentatively TRBD1 (6 bases). Trimming shortened V by 5 bases and J by 7 bases, and 17 bases separated the two germline ends. CDR1 SEHNR and CDR2 FQNEAQ come from the germline V gene (reference sequence). The CDR3 sequence is 15 residues long. CDR3 DNA: TGTGCCAGCAGCGTAATACAGGGAATTGGTGAAAAACTGTTTTTT. It is translated as CASSVIQGIGEKLFF.

The rearrangement uses TRBV5-5 and TRBJ2-1, with 8 nucleotides matching TRBD1. The V segment lost 3 bases and the J segment 5 bases; nucleotides outside the gene matches: 10. The germline V gene has CDR1 SGHKS and CDR2 YYEKEE (reference sequence). The length of the CDR3 is 16 residues. CDR3 region: CASSWLGDRGNNEQFF. The CDR3 DNA reads as TGTGCCAGCAGCTGGTTAGGAGACAGGGGTAACAATGAGCAGTTCTTC.

This clone was found a few times. The CDR3 sequence is CASSLVRVFGYEQYF. CDR3 DNA: TGCGCCAGCAGCTTGGTGAGGGTATTTGGCTACGAGCAGTACTTC. This chain connects TRBV5-1 to TRBJ2-7; a possible D gene is TRBD2 (5 bases). The CDR3 covers 15 residues. Germline V CDR1 and CDR2: SGHRS, YFSETQ. Trimming shortened V by 0 bases and J by 3 bases, and 13 bases separated the two germline ends.

CDR3 nucleotide sequence: TGCGCCAGCAGCCATGATTTAGAGACCCAGTACTTC. It codes for CASSHDLETQYF. This chain uses TRBV4-1 with TRBJ2-5; D is undetermined. The CDR3 is 12 residues long. Trimming stripped 3 bases from V and 4 bases from J, with 6 bases between. Germline CDR1 reads MGHRA; CDR2 reads YSYEKL.

The CDR3 protein is CASSLGRRFGTGELFF. For the CDR3, the DNA is TGTGCCAGCAGCTTGGGTCGTCGGTTTGGCACCGGGGAGCTGTTTTTT. The genes are TRBV7-8 and TRBJ2-2; D is unresolved. The CDR3 spans 16 residues. Trimming took 3 bases from V and 4 from J, leaving 15 bases between them. The germline V gene has CDR1 SGHVS and CDR2 FQNEAQ.

V gene TRBV4-1 combines with J gene TRBJ1-1; D not resolved. V lost 0 bases, J lost 4 bases, and 12 bases lay in between. The germline CDR1 and CDR2 sequences are MGHRA and YSYEKL. The CDR3 length is 15 residues. CDR3 nucleotide sequence: TGCGCCAGCAGCCAAGATAGCGTCAGCTCCACTGAAGCTTTCTTT. It codes for CASSQDSVSSTEAFF.

This rearrangement joins TRBV20-1 to TRBJ2-7; 8 bases match TRBD1. Trimming at V came to 3 bases and at J to 2 bases, leaving 6 bases not matched to a gene. The CDR3 is made up of 14 amino acids. The germline V gene has CDR1 DFQATT and CDR2 SNEGSKA (reference sequence). The CDR3 coding sequence is TGCAGTGCTAGTGTACTGACAGGGGCCTACGAGCAGTACTTC. As protein: CSASVLTGAYEQYF.

This rearrangement joins TRBV19 to TRBJ2-1; no firm D call. Per germline, CDR1 LNHDA and CDR2 SQIVND (reference sequence). V lost 3 bases and J lost 6, with 12 bases in between. This CDR3 contains 14 residues. CDR3 region: CASSINDRSNEQFF. In DNA, the CDR3 is TGTGCCAGTAGTATTAACGATCGGAGCAATGAGCAGTTCTTC. Using reference TRBV19 and TRBJ2-1 for the parts outside the CDR3, the full variable domain is DGGITQSPKYLFRKEGQNVTLSCEQNLNHDAMYWYRQDPGQGLRLIYYSQIVNDFQKGDIAEGYSVSREKKESFPLTVTSAQKNPTAFYLCASSINDRSNEQFFGPGTRLTVL.

V and J are TRBV30 and TRBJ1-3, with no clear D. The CDR3 covers 15 residues. V was shortened by 2 bases and J by 4 bases, with 15 bases between the two germline ends. Looked up from germline, CDR1 is GTSNPN and CDR2 is SVGIG (reference sequence). This CDR3 reads CAWSFGTFGGNTIYF. In DNA form, the CDR3 reads TGTGCCTGGAGTTTCGGAACTTTCGGGGGAAACACCATATATTTT.

In DNA, the CDR3 is TGCGCCAGACTAGACAGGGCACACATTCAGTACTTC. Translated, it gives CARLDRAHIQYF. The chain is built from TRBV10-1 and TRBJ2-4; TRBD1 agrees at 7 bases. The V gene end was trimmed by 9 bases and the J gene end by 8 bases; junction bases not matched to a gene: 7. Germline CDR1 WNHNN, CDR2 SYGVQD (reference sequence). This CDR3 region has 12 residues.

This clone was counted between two and nine times. The chain is built from TRBV9 and TRBJ1-3, with a possible D match to TRBD1 (6 bases). Trimming stripped 1 base from V and 0 bases from J, with 14 bases between. This CDR3 contains 17 residues. Germline-derived CDR1 and CDR2 are SGDLS and YYNGEE. The DNA of the CDR3 is TGTGCCAGCAGCGTATATGGGACAACAAACTCTGGAAACACCATATATTTT. This codes for CASSVYGTTNSGNTIYF.

This clone came up a few times. The genes are TRBV30 and TRBJ1-5, with D uncertain. The length of the CDR3 is 16 residues. The germline CDR1 and CDR2 sequences are GTSNPN and SVGIG (reference sequence). Between the trimmed V and J ends, which lost 0 bases and 0 bases, there was a span of 12 bases. The CDR3 loop reads CAWSVRRSDSNQPQHF. CDR3 bases: TGTGCCTGGAGTGTCCGACGGTCTGATAGCAATCAGCCCCAGCATTTT.

CDR3 nucleotide sequence: TGTGCCAGCAGTGAATGGTTGCGGGGCACAGATACGCAGTATTTT. Amino acids: CASSEWLRGTDTQYF. The chain uses TRBV2 and TRBJ2-3, with a tentative D call TRBD2 (5 bases). This CDR3 region has 15 residues. In germline, CDR1 is SNHLY, CDR2 FYNNEI. Trimming left V 2 bases short and J 1 base short, with 10 bases between.

This clone came up a few times. The chain employs TRBV7-8 and TRBJ2-7; TRBD1 agrees at 10 bases. The ends lost 2 bases at V and 12 bases at J; junction bases unmatched: 13. This CDR3 has 15 residues. CDR1 is SGHVS and CDR2 is FQNEAQ in the germline V gene. The CDR3 here is CASSLSTGVGDRGYF. CDR3 coding DNA: TGTGCCAGCAGCTTATCGACAGGGGTAGGGGACAGGGGGTACTTC.

This rearrangement joins TRBV2 to TRBJ1-1; TRBD1 is a possible D gene (6 bases). The ends were cut back, 6 bases at V and 4 bases at J, with 9 bases in the middle. The CDR3 is 12 residues long. CDR1 SNHLY and CDR2 FYNNEI come from the germline V gene. CDR3 in amino acids: CASREDSTEAFF. The CDR3 coding sequence is TGTGCCAGCAGGGAGGACAGCACTGAAGCTTTCTTT.

This clone occurred once. This chain connects TRBV30 to TRBJ1-1, with a possible D match to TRBD1 (5 bases). The CDR3 loop spans 13 amino acids. The ends were cut back, 8 bases at V and 4 bases at J, with 17 bases in the middle. Germline V CDR1 and CDR2: GTSNPN, SVGIG (reference sequence). As DNA, the CDR3 is TGTGCCGGGCCCCTGGGGGGTGGCACTGAAGCTTTCTTT. This gives the protein CAGPLGGGTEAFF.

The V gene is TRBV18, the J gene TRBJ2-3; D remains ambiguous. Germline V gives CDR1 KGHSH, CDR2 LQKENI. V was trimmed by 1 base and J by 2 bases, leaving 13 bases between them. CDR3 length: 16 residues. CDR3 region: CASSPLGNPNTDTQYF. In DNA form, the CDR3 reads TGTGCCAGCTCACCACTAGGCAATCCGAACACAGATACGCAGTATTTT. The full variable domain, its missing parts supplied by reference TRBV18 and TRBJ2-3, is NAGVMQNPRHLVRRRGQEARLRCSPMKGHSHVYWYRQLPEEGLKFMVYLQKENIIDESGMPKERFSAEFPKEGPSILRIQQVVRGDSAAYFCASSPLGNPNTDTQYFGPGTRLTVL.

V and J are TRBV30 and TRBJ2-4; D uncertain. Trimming stripped 7 bases from V and 0 bases from J, with 16 bases between. This CDR3 has 15 residues. The germline V gene has CDR1 GTSNPN and CDR2 SVGIG (reference sequence). CDR3 region: CASSISDLAKNIQYF. CDR3 bases: TGTGCCTCCTCCATATCGGACCTAGCCAAAAACATTCAGTACTTC.

This chain uses TRBV2 with TRBJ2-7, with TRBD1 identical over 8 bases. This CDR3 comprises 15 residues. CDR1 is SNHLY, CDR2 FYNNEI, per germline. Trimming at V came to 7 bases and at J to 3 bases, leaving 11 bases not matched to a gene. CDR3 in amino acids: CASKGDRGRNYEQYF. The CDR3 bases are TGTGCCAGCAAGGGCGACAGGGGTCGGAACTACGAGCAGTACTTC.

This chain links TRBV6-1 with TRBJ2-2; TRBD2 matches 9 bases. This CDR3 comprises 16 residues. V was pared by 4 bases and J by 1 base, with 4 bases of the junction left unmatched. CDR1 is MNHNS, CDR2 SASEGT, per germline. This CDR3 is CASSAASGVNTGELFF. Written as DNA, the CDR3 is TGTGCCAGCAGTGCCGCTAGCGGGGTGAACACCGGGGAGCTGTTTTTT.

The V call is TRBV18, the J call TRBJ1-2, with D unclear. V lost 5 bases to trimming and J lost 8 bases, with 15 bases between them. Germline CDR1 and CDR2: KGHSH and LQKENI. The CDR3 runs 13 residues. CDR3 region: CASSTTGEGGYTF. Written as DNA, the CDR3 is TGTGCCAGCTCAACTACCGGGGAAGGCGGCTACACCTTC.

The chain uses TRBV7-8 and TRBJ1-1; tentative D call: TRBD1 (6 bases). Between the trimmed V and J ends, which lost 1 base and 3 bases, there was a span of 9 bases. Germline V lookup: CDR1 SGHVS, CDR2 FQNEAQ. The CDR3 sequence is 14 residues long. CDR3 sequence reads: CASSLVRGDTEAFF. The CDR3 DNA reads TGTGCCAGCAGCTTAGTAAGGGGGGACACTGAAGCTTTCTTT.